This T cell receptor beta chain is drawn from a study of blood T cell repertoires in COVID-19. CDR3 length: 14 amino acids. V lost 3 bases and J 14 bases, leaving 20 bases between the germline ends. Germline V gene data show CDR1 as MDHEN and CDR2 as SYDVKM. Repertoires were generated with immunoSEQ multiplex PCR, while TCRdb's copy carries only in-frame clones and drops some. The sample lists around 140,000 clones, 87% occurring once. What the recovered Cohort 3 donors had was two negative PCRs, clearance, or symptom resolution. This clone was seen once. The chain joins TRBV28 to TRBJ2-1, with TRBD1 as a possible D gene (5 bases). This TCR was recovered from a man aged 60 to 75 who had recovered from COVID-19. Sequencing was performed on PBMCs or T cells enriched from blood (not recorded which). CDR3 loop: CASSFSGSLVSKFF. For the CDR3, the DNA is TGTGCCAGCAGTTTTTCAGGGTCCCTAGTCTCAAAGTTCTTC. Drawing the rest from reference TRBV28 and TRBJ2-1, the complete variable domain is DVKVTQSSRYLVKRTGEKVFLECVQDMDHENMFWYRQDPGLGLRLIYFSYDVKMKEKGDIPEGYSVSREKKERFSLILESASTNQTSMYLCASSFSGSLVSKFFGPGTRLTVL.